The subject of this entry is one TCR beta chain. Its antigen is undetermined. Other DNA sequences in the sample encode the same CDR3. The V and J ends lost 3 bases and 4 bases respectively, with 7 bases between them. The CDR3 sequence is 12 residues long. CDR1 and CDR2 (germline): SGHAT, FQNNGV. Profiled with immunoSEQ multiplex PCR; TCRdb holds only in-frame clones, not every one. The sample includes some 110,000 clones, more than 75% of them seen just once. The record originates from a study of radiotherapy plus CTLA-4 blockade in lung cancer. Study-wide context: Roughly a sixth of enrolled patients responded objectively, and more than 30% had disease control.

Study-level results: Clones derived from tumor TCRs expanded in blood after radiotherapy plus ipilimumab.

The chain carries TRBV11-2 and TRBJ2-7; D is undetermined. This specimen consisted of peripheral blood, obtained from a patient treated with radiotherapy plus ipilimumab. The sequence was collected from a human donor with non-small cell lung cancer that progressed on radiotherapy plus ipilimumab. Some clones in this sample may be carry-over from other donors' samples. In nucleotides, the CDR3 is TGTGCCAGCAGCTTCCGACCTTACGAGCAGTACTTC. It encodes CASSFRPYEQYF.